A selection of T cell receptor beta chains follows, all from one sample in a study of Ad26.COV2.S vaccination and SARS-CoV-2 variants. Clones were read by immunoSEQ multiplex PCR, and TCRdb kept only the in-frame ones, dropping some. The table lists approximately 97,000 clones, around 80% of them singletons. The specimen comprised peripheral blood, sampled after recovery from COVID-19. The source is a human donor who had recovered from COVID-19. Each CDR3 is given with its conserved first and last residue. The D gene is left open where the match is weak. Clone size appears in some rows only: once, few, many, or a class for an expanded clone.

d_gene | abundance | j_gene | v_gene | CDR3aa | CDR3nt
NA | few | TRBJ2-7 | TRBV6-6 | CASSFHTSSYEQYF | TGTGCCAGCAGTTTCCACACCAGCTCCTACGAGCAGTACTTC
TRBD1 | NA | TRBJ1-2 | TRBV7-2 | CASSPTGGDVYGYTF | TGTGCCAGCAGCCCGACAGGGGGCGATGTCTATGGCTACACCTTC
NA | NA | TRBJ2-1 | TRBV29-1 | CSVELLAGSQFF | TGCAGCGTTGAACTGTTGGCAGGGAGTCAGTTCTTC
NA | NA | TRBJ1-6 | TRBV21-1 | CASSKVPKGLSPLHF | TGTGCCAGCAGCAAAGTGCCGAAAGGGCTCTCACCCCTCCACTTT
TRBD1 | NA | TRBJ2-3 | TRBV13 | CASSRLDRGRDTQYF | TGTGCCAGCAGCAGACTTGACAGGGGGCGAGATACGCAGTATTTT
NA | NA | TRBJ1-1 | TRBV5-1 | CASSYNPRDGTEVFF | TGCGCCAGCAGCTATAACCCGAGGGATGGGACTGAAGTTTTCTTT
TRBD2 | once | TRBJ2-5 | TRBV7-6 | CASSPSGGVQETQYF | TGTGCCAGCAGCCCTAGCGGGGGGGTACAAGAGACCCAGTACTTC
NA | NA | TRBJ2-3 | TRBV3-1/TRBV3-2 | CASSFTGRTDTQYF | TGTGCCAGCAGCTTTACGGGGCGCACAGATACGCAGTATTTT
NA | NA | TRBJ1-4 | TRBV3-1/TRBV3-2 | CASSQDSGEKLFF | TGTGCCAGCAGCCAAGATTCTGGGGAAAAACTGTTTTTT
NA | NA | TRBJ2-5 | TRBV27 | CASRLGVGETQYF | TGTGCCAGCAGGTTAGGGGTGGGAGAGACCCAGTACTTC
NA | NA | TRBJ2-2 | TRBV5-1 | CASSLLGVNTGELFF | TGCGCCAGCAGCTTGTTAGGGGTGAACACCGGGGAGCTGTTTTTT
NA | NA | TRBJ2-5 | TRBV5-6 | CASSLAGHQTQYF | TGTGCCAGCAGCTTAGCCGGGCACCAGACCCAGTACTTC
TRBD1 | NA | TRBJ2-3 | TRBV4-2 | CASSQEPGTGVGRTDTQYF | TGTGCCAGCAGCCAAGAGCCTGGGACAGGGGTTGGGCGCACAGATACGCAGTATTTT
NA | once | TRBJ1-2 | TRBV4-1 | CASSQVMESYGYTF | TGCGCCAGCAGCCAAGTGATGGAGAGCTATGGCTACACCTTC
TRBD1 | NA | TRBJ2-2 | TRBV2 | CASIGQGSGELFF | TGTGCCAGCATAGGACAGGGATCCGGGGAGCTGTTTTTT
TRBD2 | NA | TRBJ2-5 | TRBV19 | CASSIRGLAGALTQETQYF | TGTGCCAGTAGTATACGGGGACTAGCGGGGGCCCTAACCCAAGAGACCCAGTACTTC
TRBD1 | NA | TRBJ1-2 | TRBV4-3 | CASSQETGQLSGYTF | TGCGCCAGCAGCCAAGAAACGGGACAGCTCTCTGGCTACACCTTC
TRBD1 | NA | TRBJ2-7 | TRBV12-3/TRBV12-4 | CASKQGYEQYF | TGTGCCAGCAAACAGGGGTACGAGCAGTACTTC
NA | NA | TRBJ1-1 | TRBV9 | CASSLTTGNTEAFF | TGTGCCAGCAGCCTTACGACAGGGAACACTGAAGCTTTCTTT